This T cell receptor beta chain was sequenced for a study of a mutant IDH1 vaccine in newly diagnosed glioma. Study context: Earlier care involved radiotherapy, temozolomide, or both, and the majority received both. Study conclusions and caveats: Of the patients, 85% to 95% had vaccine-induced immune responses. With respect to changes in top peripheral T cell clonotypes, pseudoprogression seemed unrelated.

The protocol was immunoSEQ multiplex PCR, while the TCRdb copy is restricted to in-frame clones and leaves out a portion. The sample shows over 55,000 clones, around 80% of them seen only once. Described time point: baseline, week 1 (first vaccination visit). Indicated treatment: pre-vaccination baseline after standard-of-care therapy. Those who donated had recent WHO grade 3 or 4 IDH1-mutant, ATRX-lost astrocytomas. This clone came up a few times. Its cognate antigen is unknown. The starting material was peripheral blood mononuclear cells (PBMCs), obtained from a glioma patient treated with radiotherapy, temozolomide or both. The origin of this receptor is a woman aged 18-30 years with glioma. Some clones in this sample may be carry-over from other donors' samples.

CDR3 sequence (DNA): TGCGCCAGCAGCCAAGAGGTCGGAGGAGGCTACGAGCAGTACTTC. It translates to CASSQEVGGGYEQYF. The chain recombines TRBV4-1 with TRBJ2-7; TRBD2 might be the D (5 bases). Trimming removed 0 bases from V and 3 bases from J, with 12 bases in between. The CDR3 extends over 15 amino acids. Germline CDR1 MGHRA, CDR2 YSYEKL.